In its sample, the clone carrying this T cell receptor beta chain was seen many times. Antigen unknown. The read halts 3 residues ahead of the CDR3 end, with the missing end drawn from the germline J gene. Sequencing input was equivalent genomic DNA from CVID and controls. Repertoires were generated with immunoSEQ multiplex PCR, while TCRdb's copy carries only in-frame clones and drops some. Listed for the sample are 40,000 to 45,000 clones, none seen a single time. This sample stems from a study of T cell clonality in common variable immunodeficiency. Study-wide points: Shared TCRbeta clones were fewer between CVID subjects than controls. The cause of increased CVID clonality remains unclear without subpopulation sequencing. CVID subjects showed higher TCRbeta clonality than healthy controls.

V trimming: 5 bases; J trimming: 1 base; junction bases outside the gene matches: 4. CDR1 is DFQATT and CDR2 is SNEGSKA in the germline V gene (reference sequence). CDR3 length: 13 amino acids. The chain is built from TRBV20-1 and TRBJ1-1, with 7 bases matching TRBD1. This TCR derives from a person aged 18 to 75 in good health. The sequenced sample consisted of peripheral blood mononuclear cells. The CDR3 sequence is CSAGGQTNTEAFF. The sequenced CDR3 bases are TGCAGTGCTGGGGGACAGACGAACACTGAA.